This T cell receptor beta chain was recovered during a study of CD8 T cells in ankylosing spondylitis. The TCR beta libraries were generated through quantitative 5'-RACE incorporating molecular barcodes. MiXCR, run by TCRdb on the 5' RACE reads, gives a single entry per CDR3 protein. The sample carries around 770,000 distinct CDR3 sequences, 12% recorded once. Germline V gene lookup returns CDR1 SGHKS and CDR2 YYEKEE (reference sequence). CDR3 length: 13 residues. Trimming took 4 bases from V and 7 from J, leaving 14 bases between them. Whole-study results and caveats: It was reported that disease-linked clones were significantly enriched in matched ankylosing spondylitis synovial fluid. Ankylosing spondylitis blood seemed to carry a telltale TCR beta motif made of fewer than ten highly homologous variants.

Comments on this clonotype: No antigen is known for it.

The sample consisted of blood, either unsorted or a sorted T cell fraction (not recorded which). The TCR originated in a male donor with ankylosing spondylitis. The chain is built from TRBV5-5 and TRBJ1-2; D is unresolved. Here the CDR3 reads CASSLRVGSGYTF. CDR3 DNA sequence: TGTGCCAGCAGCCTAAGGGTGGGGTCTGGCTACACCTTC.